This entry lists 2 T cell receptor beta chains sequenced from one sample in a study of identical twins. Via MiXCR, TCRdb re-called the 5' RACE reads, giving one row per CDR3 protein. The sample carries 550,000 to 700,000 distinct CDR3 sequences, roughly 9.9% recorded once. A further study also used this sample, focusing on yellow fever vaccine responses in identical twins.

The specimen sequenced was PBMCs. All receptors come from a woman aged 18-35 years in good health.

This clonotype was counted only a few times. The chain uses TRBV24-1 and TRBJ2-3; the match to TRBD2 covers 8 bases. The ends lost 5 bases at V and 1 base at J; junction bases unmatched: 4. The CDR3 totals 15 residues. Germline V gene data show CDR1 as KGHDR and CDR2 as SFDVKD. CDR3 loop: CATSVRGGGTDTQYF. In DNA form, the CDR3 reads TGTGCCACCAGTGTACGGGGGGGGGGCACAGATACGCAGTATTTT.

This clonotype appeared a few times. One junction end disagrees with the germline gene, perhaps due to a read error. V gene TRBV6-1 combines with J gene TRBJ2-2; 7 bases agree with TRBD1. The CDR3 has 15 residues. Germline V gives CDR1 MNHNS, CDR2 SASEGT. The CDR3 spells CACRDSTASTGELFF. CDR3 DNA sequence: TGTGCCTGCAGGGACAGTACCGCCTCCACCGGGGAGCTGTTTTTT.